The 31 T cell receptor beta chains below come from one sample, sequenced in a study of immune evolution from preneoplasia to lung adenocarcinoma. Method: immunoSEQ multiplex PCR; TCRdb's copy keeps in-frame clones and lacks some. The data show around 5,700 clones, roughly 88% seen once. The sequenced material came from FFPE lung adenocarcinoma in situ tissue. The receptor set was obtained from an older donor with lung adenocarcinoma.

Turning to this clone: Other nucleotide sequences from this sample produce the same CDR3. The CDR3 DNA reads TGTGCCAGCAGCGTAGCCCAGGGTGCAGATACGCAGTATTTT. It encodes CASSVAQGADTQYF. This chain joins TRBV9 and TRBJ2-3; maybe TRBD1 (5 bases). V lost 0 bases to trimming and J lost 4 bases, with 9 bases between them. Germline loops: CDR1 SGDLS, CDR2 YYNGEE. The CDR3 is 14 amino acids.

J is TRBJ1-5 and V is TRBV7-8; D is perhaps TRBD1 (6 bases). The CDR3 spans 13 residues. With 7 bases removed from V and 4 bases from J, the gap between germline ends came to 11 bases. Germline V CDR1 and CDR2: SGHVS, FQNEAQ. CDR3 nucleotide sequence: TGTGCCAGCACCATCGGACAGAATCAGCCCCAGCATTTT. Translating it yields CASTIGQNQPQHF.

This clone was found a few times. The J gene is TRBJ2-1, the V gene TRBV10-3, with 13 nucleotides matching TRBD2. Trimming cost V 4 bases and J 4 bases; bases outside gene matches: 7. The germline V gene has CDR1 ENHRY and CDR2 SYGVKD. There are 17 residues in the CDR3. The CDR3 region is CAISGTSGSVYYNEQFF. The CDR3, as DNA: TGTGCCATCAGTGGGACTAGCGGGAGCGTCTATTACAATGAGCAGTTCTTC.

The rearrangement links TRBV2 to TRBJ2-3, with 13 bases identical to TRBD2. Germline lookup yields CDR1 SNHLY and CDR2 FYNNEI. This CDR3 has 16 amino acids. The trim removed 4 bases at V and 1 base at J, leaving 2 bases unmatched. The CDR3 region is CASSVGLAGGTDTQYF. CDR3 in DNA: TGTGCCAGCAGTGTTGGACTAGCGGGAGGCACAGATACGCAGTATTTT.

V gene TRBV7-2 combines with J gene TRBJ1-2; D gene unclear. The V end lost 4 bases, the J end lost 3 bases, and 15 bases lay between the germline ends. From germline, CDR1 is SGHTA and CDR2 FQGNSA. The CDR3 has 15 amino acids. CDR3 in amino acids: CASSSYTEMDYGYTF. CDR3 in DNA: TGTGCCAGCAGCTCATATACTGAGATGGACTATGGCTACACCTTC.

The chain carries TRBV18 and TRBJ2-3; D call uncertain. V was shortened by 0 bases and J by 5 bases, with 3 bases between the two germline ends. There are 12 residues in the CDR3. CDR1 and CDR2 (germline): KGHSH, LQKENI. The CDR3: CASSPPGDTQYF. The CDR3 nucleotides read TGTGCCAGCTCACCACCGGGAGATACGCAGTATTTT.

V and J are TRBV5-1 and TRBJ2-7; 9 bases are shared with TRBD1. The trim removed 0 bases at V and 3 bases at J, leaving 4 bases unmatched. Germline-derived CDR1 and CDR2 are SGHRS and YFSETQ. CDR3 length equals 15 residues. CDR3: CASSLEWGQGYEQYF. Here the CDR3 DNA reads TGCGCCAGCAGCTTGGAGTGGGGACAGGGCTACGAGCAGTACTTC.

This sequence joins TRBV30 and TRBJ2-1; 7 bases are a match to TRBD2. Looked up from germline, CDR1 is GTSNPN and CDR2 is SVGIG (reference sequence). J lost 5 bases, V lost 2 bases, and 9 bases had no gene match. The CDR3 covers 15 residues. The CDR3 protein is CAWSMAGVRHNEQFF. The DNA for the CDR3 is TGTGCCTGGAGTATGGCGGGGGTTAGACACAATGAGCAGTTCTTC.

V is TRBV9 and J is TRBJ2-7; 11 nucleotides line up with TRBD2. This CDR3 region has 16 residues. The J segment lost 2 bases and the V segment lost 0 bases, leaving 4 bases of the junction unmatched. Germline V gene lookup returns CDR1 SGDLS and CDR2 YYNGEE. The CDR3 DNA is TGTGCCAGCAGCGTAGGGGGGACTAGCGGTCCCTACGAGCAGTACTTC. Protein sequence: CASSVGGTSGPYEQYF.

This chain joins TRBV10-2 and TRBJ2-3; 11 nucleotides line up with TRBD2. The trim removed 5 bases at V and 2 bases at J, leaving 6 bases unmatched. Germline CDR1 and CDR2: WSHSY and SAAADI. This CDR3 spans 16 amino acids. The CDR3 protein is CASSQLAGALTDTQYF. DNA for the CDR3: TGCGCCAGCAGTCAACTAGCGGGAGCCCTCACAGATACGCAGTATTTT.

The chain employs TRBV5-1 and TRBJ1-4; D is perhaps TRBD1 (6 bases). The germline CDR1 and CDR2 sequences are SGHRS and YFSETQ. V was pared by 0 bases and J by 8 bases, with 11 bases between. This CDR3 has 14 amino acids. The CDR3 reads CASSLEGGDEKLFF. The CDR3 coding sequence is TGCGCCAGCAGCTTGGAAGGGGGAGACGAAAAACTGTTTTTT.

CDR3 nucleotides: TGTGCCAGCAGCGTACGGACTAGCTCCTACAATGAGCAGTTCTTC. Translation: CASSVRTSSYNEQFF. The chain employs TRBV11-3 and TRBJ2-1, with TRBD2 identical over 7 bases. Looked up from germline, CDR1 is SGHNT and CDR2 is YENEEA. The V segment lost 5 bases and the J segment 0 bases; nucleotides outside the gene matches: 4. The CDR3 is 15 amino acids.

The chain links TRBV7-2 to TRBJ1-3, with D perhaps TRBD1 (5 bases). The germline gives CDR1 SGHTA, CDR2 FQGNSA. V was pared by 2 bases and J by 3 bases, with 11 bases between. There are 15 residues in the CDR3. For the CDR3, the DNA is TGTGCCAGCAGCTTAAGGCAGGGAGTTGGAAACACCATATATTTT. Its protein product is CASSLRQGVGNTIYF.

The table lists this clone with a few counts. The genes are TRBV6-1 and TRBJ1-2; D gene uncertain. The CDR3 has 15 amino acids. The germline V gene has CDR1 MNHNS and CDR2 SASEGT. V was clipped by 4 bases and J by 4 bases, with 16 bases between them. The CDR3 is CASSGHFITAYGYTF. The CDR3 region has the DNA TGTGCCAGCAGTGGCCATTTCATAACGGCCTATGGCTACACCTTC.

The V gene is TRBV2, the J gene TRBJ2-2; D call uncertain. The CDR3 consists of 15 residues. CDR1 and CDR2 from the germline V gene are SNHLY and FYNNEI. V lost 6 bases, J lost 4 bases, and 15 bases lay in between. In nucleotides, the CDR3 is TGTGCCAGCAGATCGGGTCTCCGGACCACCGGGGAGCTGTTTTTT. Translating it yields CASRSGLRTTGELFF.

In DNA, the CDR3 is TGTGCCAGCTCACCGCCTGCCCTCGAGACCCAGTACTTC. Residues: CASSPPALETQYF. The gene calls are TRBV18 and TRBJ2-5; D remains ambiguous. Trimming left V 3 bases short and J 5 bases short, with 10 bases between. Germline V gene data show CDR1 as KGHSH and CDR2 as LQKENI. CDR3 length equals 13 residues. The full variable domain, completed using reference TRBV18 and TRBJ2-5, is NAGVMQNPRHLVRRRGQEARLRCSPMKGHSHVYWYRQLPEEGLKFMVYLQKENIIDESGMPKERFSAEFPKEGPSILRIQQVVRGDSAAYFCASSPPALETQYFGPGTRLLVL.

The V call is TRBV7-9, the J call TRBJ1-5; D is undetermined. Germline V gives CDR1 SEHNR, CDR2 FQNEAQ (reference sequence). The CDR3 runs 14 residues. Trimming took 0 bases from V and 9 from J, leaving 12 bases between them. CDR3 sequence reads: CASSLAGAPWPQHF. The DNA of the CDR3 is TGTGCCAGCAGCTTAGCGGGAGCCCCATGGCCCCAGCATTTT.

The genes are TRBV5-4 and TRBJ1-1; a weak D match, TRBD1 (6 bases). The CDR3 length is 15 residues. The V end was cut by 0 bases, the J end by 3 bases, with 12 bases between. CDR1 is SGHNT and CDR2 is YYREEE in the germline V gene (reference sequence). The CDR3: CASSLAVGGDTEAFF. The CDR3 nucleotides read TGTGCCAGCAGCTTGGCCGTTGGGGGCGACACTGAAGCTTTCTTT.

This rearrangement joins TRBV6-1 to TRBJ1-2; possible D gene TRBD1, 5 bases. V was pared by 2 bases and J by 7 bases, with 17 bases between. In germline, CDR1 is MNHNS, CDR2 SASEGT. The CDR3 runs to 15 residues. The CDR3 here is CASSEYVRGAGGYTF. In DNA form, the CDR3 reads TGTGCCAGCAGTGAATATGTGAGAGGGGCGGGTGGCTACACCTTC.

The chain uses TRBV9 and TRBJ2-7, with 10 nucleotides matching TRBD2. This CDR3 spans 14 amino acids. The V and J ends lost 9 bases and 7 bases, in that order; junction bases with no gene match: 13. Germline CDR1 and CDR2: SGDLS and YYNGEE. DNA of the CDR3: TGTGCCACCAGAGCCCTAGCGGGAGTGCGAGAGCAGTACTTC. Translated: CATRALAGVREQYF. Complete variable domain (other parts from reference TRBV9 and TRBJ2-7): DSGVTQTPKHLITATGQRVTLRCSPRSGDLSVYWYQQSLDQGLQFLIQYYNGEERAKGNILERFSAQQFPDLHSELNLSSLELGDSALYFCATRALAGVREQYFGPGTRLTVT.

The chain links TRBV6-4 to TRBJ2-7; the match to TRBD2 covers 11 bases. J lost 0 bases, V lost 4 bases, and 8 bases had no gene match. The CDR3 has 17 amino acids. The germline CDR1 and CDR2 sequences are MRHNA and SNTAGT. The CDR3 DNA is TGTGCCAGCAGTGCCCCGGGACTAGCGGACCACTCCTACGAGCAGTACTTC. Translated, it gives CASSAPGLADHSYEQYF.

This clone has just a few counts. V is TRBV9 and J is TRBJ2-5, with D perhaps being TRBD1 or TRBD2 (5 bases each). The CDR3 has 15 amino acids. The germline gives CDR1 SGDLS, CDR2 YYNGEE. The ends were cut back, 0 bases at V and 5 bases at J, with 14 bases in the middle. DNA of the CDR3: TGTGCCAGCAGCGTAGGAATGGGGGTTTGGGAGACCCAGTACTTC. Protein product: CASSVGMGVWETQYF.

The sample holds one count of this clone. The rearrangement joins TRBV5-1 to TRBJ2-3; D not certain. This CDR3 spans 12 amino acids. Trimming shortened V by 3 bases and J by 5 bases, and 7 bases separated the two germline ends. Germline CDR1 is SGHRS and CDR2 is YFSETQ. The CDR3 sequence: CASSSLLDTQYF. For the CDR3, the DNA is TGCGCCAGCAGCTCTTTACTAGATACGCAGTATTTT.

The chain has TRBV23-1 and TRBJ1-5, with 7 bases matching TRBD1. TRBV23-1 is an ORF, and what it does is uncertain. V gave up 3 bases and J gave up 5 bases; unmatched junction bases: 7. The CDR3 consists of 15 residues. CDR3 sequence reads: CASSHRQGRYQPQHF. Written as DNA, the CDR3 is TGCGCCAGCAGTCATCGACAGGGTAGGTATCAGCCCCAGCATTTT.

This clone was counted only a few times. This chain links TRBV19 with TRBJ2-7; 7 bases agree with TRBD1. The ends lost 7 bases at V and 0 bases at J; junction bases unmatched: 6. From germline, CDR1 is LNHDA and CDR2 SQIVND (reference sequence). The length of the CDR3 is 14 residues. The CDR3 DNA sequence: TGTGCCAGTACCTGGGACAGTCGCTCCTACGAGCAGTACTTC. Translating gives CASTWDSRSYEQYF.

The rearrangement joins TRBV4-1 to TRBJ1-1; 8 bases agree with TRBD1. V shed 4 bases and J 4 bases; nucleotides not matched to a gene: 11. Germline lookup yields CDR1 MGHRA and CDR2 YSYEKL. The CDR3 runs 16 residues. CDR3 DNA sequence: TGCGCCAGCAGCCTTAGGACAGGGAGGATCGGCACTGAAGCTTTCTTT. As protein: CASSLRTGRIGTEAFF.

The CDR3 DNA sequence: TGTGCCAGCTCAATAGAGGGGACAGGGGGCAATCAGCCCCAGCATTTT. Its translation is CASSIEGTGGNQPQHF. This rearrangement joins TRBV18 to TRBJ1-5; 10 positions match TRBD1. Germline CDR1 and CDR2: KGHSH and LQKENI. J lost 2 bases, V lost 5 bases, and 6 bases had no gene match. The length of the CDR3 is 16 residues.

The CDR3 region has the DNA TGTGCCAGCAGCTCCCATGTACTGCGGGATCCCTACGAGCAGTACTTC. Protein: CASSSHVLRDPYEQYF. The chain has TRBV7-9 and TRBJ2-7; possible D gene TRBD2, 6 bases. CDR1 is SEHNR and CDR2 is FQNEAQ in the germline V gene (reference sequence). V lost 4 bases and J lost 2, with 18 bases in between. The CDR3 covers 16 residues. The complete variable domain, with remaining parts taken from reference TRBV7-9 and TRBJ2-7, reads DTGVSQNPRHKITKRGQNVTFRCDPISEHNRLYWYRQTLGQGPEFLTYFQNEAQLEKSRLLSDRFSAERPKGSFSTLEIQRTEQGDSAMYLCASSSHVLRDPYEQYFGPGTRLTVT.

This clone was seen only once. The chain is built from TRBV4-1 and TRBJ2-7; 10 bases are shared with TRBD1. This CDR3 has 16 amino acids. With V trimmed by 0 bases and J by 9 bases, 11 bases remained unmatched. Per the germline V gene, CDR1 is MGHRA and CDR2 is YSYEKL. This chain's CDR3 is CASSQETGTGVLWQYF. The CDR3 DNA sequence: TGCGCCAGCAGCCAAGAGACCGGGACAGGGGTTTTGTGGCAGTACTTC.

The chain couples TRBV19 to TRBJ2-7; perhaps TRBD1 as D (6 bases). Germline V CDR1 and CDR2: LNHDA, SQIVND (reference sequence). V lost 5 bases to trimming and J lost 7 bases, with 9 bases between them. This CDR3 is 11 amino acids long. The CDR3 here is CASSLGQEQYF. The DNA of the CDR3 is TGTGCCAGTAGTCTAGGACAGGAGCAGTACTTC.

The V and J genes are TRBV15 and TRBJ2-5, with no clear D. The CDR3 spans 14 residues. Germline values: CDR1 LNHNV, CDR2 YYDKDF (reference sequence). Trimming removed 1 base at V and 7 bases at J, with 13 bases between. The CDR3 sequence is CATSRAPTKGTQYF. For the CDR3, the DNA is TGTGCCACCAGCAGAGCCCCGACCAAGGGGACCCAGTACTTC. Complete variable domain (other parts from reference TRBV15 and TRBJ2-5): DAMVIQNPRYQVTQFGKPVTLSCSQTLNHNVMYWYQQKSSQAPKLLFHYYDKDFNNEADTPDNFQSRRPNTSFCFLDIRSPGLGDTAMYLCATSRAPTKGTQYFGPGTRLLVL.